These T cell receptor beta chains were read from a single sample in a study of T cell responses to AZD1222 COVID-19 vaccine. TCRdb's copy holds only in-frame clones and misses some; the assay was immunoSEQ multiplex PCR. The repertoire holds around 100,000 clones, with 85% to 95% as singletons. The sample consisted of peripheral blood, taken on day 0 of AZD1222 vaccination. The receptor source for this set is an adult in good health. The CDR3 runs from the conserved cysteine through the conserved F or W. A D gene is named only where the DNA matches it firmly. Not all rows give a size; the values are once, few, many and, for expanded clones, a class.

j_gene	abundance	d_gene	v_gene	CDR3aa	CDR3nt
TRBJ1-2	once	.	TRBV27	CASSLSSGTSYGYTF	TGTGCCAGCAGTTTATCTTCAGGGACCAGCTATGGCTACACCTTC
TRBJ1-4	.	.	TRBV18	CASSPRSAGGEKLFF	TGTGCCAGCTCACCACGGTCAGCGGGAGGTGAAAAACTGTTTTTT
TRBJ2-1	.	.	TRBV18	CASLEGRNNEQFF	TGTGCCAGCTTAGAGGGAAGGAACAATGAGCAGTTCTTC
TRBJ2-7	.	.	TRBV10-3	CAISEGGLTYEQYF	TGTGCCATCAGTGAAGGGGGACTAACCTACGAGCAGTACTTC
TRBJ2-1	once	TRBD2	TRBV18	CASSSLAGADNEQFF	TGTGCCAGCTCAAGTCTAGCGGGAGCGGACAATGAGCAGTTCTTC
TRBJ2-6	.	TRBD1	TRBV5-1	CASSPRQGWSSGANVLTF	TGCGCCAGCAGCCCAAGACAGGGGTGGAGCTCTGGGGCCAACGTCCTGACTTTC
TRBJ2-2	.	.	TRBV5-1	CASSFGGPTTGELFF	TGCGCCAGCAGCTTCGGCGGGCCTACAACCGGGGAGCTGTTTTTT
TRBJ1-2	.	TRBD1	TRBV6-5	CASSYGDRTRGYTF	TGTGCCAGCAGTTACGGGGACAGAACTCGGGGCTACACCTTC
TRBJ1-6	once	TRBD1	TRBV6-5	CASSYSLQGESPLHF	TGTGCCAGCAGTTACTCGCTACAGGGGGAATCACCCCTCCACTTT
TRBJ2-3	few	.	TRBV29-1	CSVEGVGGSPNTQYF	TGCAGCGTTGAAGGCGTGGGAGGTTCCCCGAATACGCAGTATTTT
TRBJ1-5	.	.	TRBV28	CASSLDLGGGNQPQHF	TGTGCCAGCAGTTTGGATCTTGGAGGGGGCAATCAGCCCCAGCATTTT
TRBJ2-7	.	TRBD1	TRBV28	CASSSPGTEPFEQYF	TGTGCCAGCAGTTCCCCCGGGACAGAGCCTTTCGAGCAGTACTTC
TRBJ2-7	.	TRBD2	TRBV9	CASSEGTSGRVRSYEQYF	TGTGCCAGCAGCGAGGGGACTAGCGGGAGAGTACGTAGCTACGAGCAGTACTTC
TRBJ1-5	.	.	TRBV6-2/TRBV6-3	CASSFGGQPQHF	TGTGCCAGCAGTTTTGGGGGGCAGCCCCAGCATTTT
TRBJ2-7	.	.	TRBV29-1	CSALTLLSGVSYEQYF	TGCAGCGCTCTGACCCTTTTATCGGGAGTATCCTACGAGCAGTACTTC
TRBJ2-2	.	.	TRBV13	CASSFSLVSGTGELFF	TGTGCCAGCAGCTTTAGTCTGGTTAGCGGCACCGGGGAGCTGTTTTTT
TRBJ2-3	.	.	TRBV14	CASSRIAATDTQYF	TGTGCCAGCAGCCGAATAGCGGCCACAGATACGCAGTATTTT
TRBJ2-1	.	.	TRBV28	CASSEFNEQFF	TGTGCCAGCTCAGAGTTCAATGAGCAGTTCTTC
TRBJ1-2	.	.	TRBV3-1/TRBV3-2	CASSPRDAYGYTF	TGTGCCAGCAGCCCCCGGGACGCTTATGGCTACACCTTC
TRBJ2-1	once	.	TRBV19	CASSILGGSPYNEQFF	TGTGCCAGTAGTATACTCGGGGGCTCCCCCTACAATGAGCAGTTCTTC
TRBJ2-3	.	.	TRBV23-1	CASSQQGTDTQYF	TGCGCCAGCAGTCAACAGGGCACAGATACGCAGTATTTT
TRBJ1-1	.	TRBD1	TRBV18	CASSSNRGDDTEAFF	TGTGCCAGCTCATCCAACAGGGGAGACGACACTGAAGCTTTCTTT